This TCR beta chain was sequenced for a study of cytomegalovirus exposure and HLA in healthy donors (dated by TCRdb to about 2017). Describing the broader study: An earlier analysis of several hundred of the donors reported approximately 270 Gb of sequence data and some 120 million unique TCR beta sequences from roughly 200 million T cells. An early release covering roughly 600 HLA-typed donors comprised approximately 290 gigabases of sequencing data and around 80 million unique TCR sequences. Of the roughly 390 genotyped donors, 75% to 85% were placed in the genetic ancestry cluster associated with self-reported Caucasian donors. The study aimed to test whether signatures of past pathogen exposure could be identified by cataloging public T cell receptors. The study profiled the T cell repertoires of approximately 700 subjects by immunosequencing and related them to cytomegalovirus serostatus. Besides the first cohort of 500 to 700 subjects, a separate validation cohort made up of 120 different subjects was used. To predict cytomegalovirus infection status, the study brought together high-throughput TCR immunosequencing, statistical association of individual TCRs with disease status, and machine learning. A later analysis re-examined previously published TCR beta repertoires from 600 to 700 donors and added high-resolution HLA genotyping to investigate patterns of TCR occurrence. In the later analysis, no new phenotypic data were used to find candidate immune exposures; instead, reliance was placed on TCR beta sequences and their occurrence across donors. An earlier analysis of 587 of the donors applied high-throughput TCR beta sequencing to assess whether each TCR beta V gene segment acted as functional or pseudogenic. Donor age, sex, ethnicity and CMV serostatus were compiled alongside the repertoire data. A later genetic analysis used genome-wide SNP genotypes for about three fifths of the roughly 700 donors, treating that subset as a discovery cohort. All discovery cohort repertoires had been generated on a single sequencing platform. Both class I and class II loci were covered by HLA typing, at four-digit resolution. The number of donors typed differed by locus, with roughly 620-630 for A, B, C, DRB1 and DQB1, around 560 for DQA1, over 600 for DPA1, and some 440 for DPB1. Roughly five DR-DQ haplotypes were handled as single units for association and clustering, since linkage in the cohort was strong. Among 398 genotyped donors of the cohort, an average of about 240,000 unique TCR beta nucleotide sequences were sequenced per donor, roughly 18% of them non-productive. Study-wide conclusions, independent of this receptor: HLA typing was unavailable for some donors at each locus, so association tests used only the typed subset. A further reported finding was that TCR beta sequences accurately predicted the HLA-A and HLA-B alleles for most subjects in the first cohort. Some IMGT-functional V segments, including TRBV6-2 and TRBV6-3, could not be distinguished by the 87-base-pair reads and were therefore excluded. A later genetic analysis reported fewer N-insertions in productive TCRs among donors in an Asian-associated ancestry cluster than the roughly 670-donor mean. For the cohort, immune exposure information was limited to CMV serostatus. Only TCR beta chains were sequenced in this cohort, and the absence of alpha or paired-chain data limited detectable features. The study listed 164 TCR beta chains as associated with cytomegalovirus. Most CMV-associated TCR beta chains appeared to be HLA-restricted in a later analysis, and the HLA associations seemed to be driven largely by CMV exposure. While some public TCRs were present in many individuals, most TCR sequences turned up only very rarely across donors. According to the authors, the approach could potentially be generalized to other disease states and immunological phenotypes. Specific HLA alleles were associated with over 15,000 TCR beta sequences at a false discovery rate of 0.05 in a later analysis. Assigning TCR associations to individual alleles was difficult when HLA alleles, especially DR and DQ, strongly co-occurred. Cytomegalovirus status was reported to be diagnosed by the classifier with high specificity and sensitivity in both the original and validation cohorts. An association between a missense DCLRE1C variant and V-gene and J-gene trimming of TCR beta chains was found in a later genetic analysis and replicated in an independent cohort. Because counts were too low, 15 to 20 rarely observed V segments, including chromosome 9 orphons, were left out of the earlier analysis of about 500 of the donors. In an earlier analysis of 587 of the donors, most TCR beta V segments appeared in productive rearrangements about 90% or about 30% of the time, broadly matching IMGT annotations. A later analysis found that HLA-associated TCR beta chains were more clonally expanded and had lower generation probabilities than equally common non-associated chains. Correlated functional status among segregating V segments might reflect linkage disequilibrium, but an unknown experimental factor could not be ruled out. A later analysis reported that several top co-occurrence clusters appeared linked to parvovirus B19, influenza, CMV and Epstein-Barr virus. The presence/absence analyses assumed that sequencing depth was roughly uniform across donors, and that assumption may not be true. A few of the identified cytomegalovirus-associated TCR beta chains were confirmed in vitro to be specific for cytomegalovirus antigens. A cluster of highly shared sequence variants was judged likely to be a technical artifact of the sequencing pipeline. In a later analysis, the rate of TCR association differed among HLA loci, with DRB1 alleles having the most associated TCRs and HLA-C alleles having the fewest.

Libraries were prepared through the immunoSEQ multiplex PCR assay. The multiplex PCR relied on a mix of 60 forward primers for TCR Vbeta segments and 13 reverse primers for TCR Jbeta segments. Amplification of the CDR3 region of rearranged TCR beta genes was performed with a multiplex PCR assay on genomic DNA. The Illumina HiSeq System was used to sequence the amplified TCR beta libraries as 87-base-pair reads. In the source study's methods: A later analysis counted 75 million to 100 million unique TCR beta chains across the 666 repertoires, and roughly 10 million of these chains were shared by at least two donors. A nearest-neighbor algorithm error-corrected the raw reads and collapsed the reads into unique sequences, merging closely related sequences to remove PCR and sequencing errors. To assign V, D and J gene segments, CDR3 sequences were aligned to IMGT reference sequences. For a sequence to be retained, a match of at least six nucleotides was required to both a V gene segment and a J gene segment. Rearrangements were classified as productive when the CDR3 lacked stop codons and remained in frame with V and J, and all other rearrangements were classified as non-productive. CDR3 was defined according to IMGT convention as the region running from the second conserved V-encoded cysteine to the conserved J-encoded phenylalanine. In an earlier analysis of 500 to 650 of the donors, sequences lacking an unambiguous match to a single V gene segment were excluded. An earlier analysis of fewer than 750 of the donors called V segments functional above 56.7% productive rearrangements and segregating when the between-donor standard deviation exceeded 5%. To diagnose cytomegalovirus status from the catalog of TCR beta chain sequences, a statistical classification framework was built. In a later analysis, V and J genes were assigned by comparing TCR nucleotide sequences against IMGT/GENE-DB human TR gene sequences. In a later analysis, CDR3 sequences and most-parsimonious VDJ recombination scenarios were assigned using the TCRdist pipeline. In a later analysis, every TCR beta chain was defined by the combination of its CDR3 amino acid sequence and its V-gene family, and reads without a unique V-gene family were dropped. As a way to deal with suspected cross-contamination and a sequencing artifact, a later analysis dropped roughly 620 nucleotide sequences that were highly shared and had low generation probability. In a later analysis, a clonal expansion index was calculated for each public chain from normalized within-repertoire ranks of inferred template counts. In a later analysis, generation probabilities were computed using a VDJ recombination model fitted to out-of-frame rearrangements, and the results were checked against IGoR. A later analysis scored TCR-TCR, TCR-HLA and TCR-CMV co-occurrence with hypergeometric tests, applying a repertoire-size bias correction to TCR pairs. False discovery rates were estimated in a later analysis by permuting HLA or CMV assignments 20 times. In a later analysis, co-occurring TCRs were grouped using DBSCAN, with TCRdist sequence similarity added in when clustering inside HLA-allele-positive subsets. Co-occurrence clustering excluded repertoires with fewer than 30,000 or more than 120,000 public chains, plus five with anomalous nucleotide sharing. TCRdb holds this immuneACCESS table with in-frame rearrangements only. Some clones are missing; in checked studies, unresolved V genes explain under half, and the rest has no known cause. The V and J calls and clone size come from that table; D and trimming were worked out from the DNA. The sample table holds approximately 150,000 clones, of which more than 80% were seen once. Of the sample, 3.5% to 5.5% falls within the top ten clones.

The cohort was made up of approximately 700 healthy bone marrow donors. Cohort members were all nominally healthy when sampled, although unrecorded immune exposures were likely present. The donor tested CMV seropositive and was one of the 289 seropositive cohort members. A peripheral blood sample was provided by each donor, and peripheral blood mononuclear cells were used for TCR beta sequencing. The Qiagen DNeasy Blood Extraction Kit was used to extract genomic DNA from the blood cell samples. The CDR3 covers 15 residues, taking in both the cysteine and the phenylalanine. The read is trimmed to its CDR3 DNA, 45 bases read in frame from base 1. V trim: 0 bases; J trim: 3 bases; unmatched bases: 6. From a lookup of the germline V gene, CDR1 and CDR2 are SGDLS and YYNGEE. Concerning this clone itself: Its antigen is unknown. Base qualities are missing; no much larger clone stands one base away.

The sequence was collected from a woman aged 40 to 50 in good health and CMV-seropositive. The sample was PBMCs. Recombination joined TRBV9 with TRBJ2-7, with 7 middle bases fitting TRBD1. The CDR3 is CASSVAPGTDYEQYF. The DNA is as follows: TGTGCCAGCAGCGTAGCCCCTGGGACAGACTACGAGCAGTACTTC. The variable domain in full, with residues beyond the CDR3 obtained from the reference TRBV9 and TRBJ2-7 genes, is DSGVTQTPKHLITATGQRVTLRCSPRSGDLSVYWYQQSLDQGLQFLIQYYNGEERAKGNILERFSAQQFPDLHSELNLSSLELGDSALYFCASSVAPGTDYEQYFGPGTRLTVT.